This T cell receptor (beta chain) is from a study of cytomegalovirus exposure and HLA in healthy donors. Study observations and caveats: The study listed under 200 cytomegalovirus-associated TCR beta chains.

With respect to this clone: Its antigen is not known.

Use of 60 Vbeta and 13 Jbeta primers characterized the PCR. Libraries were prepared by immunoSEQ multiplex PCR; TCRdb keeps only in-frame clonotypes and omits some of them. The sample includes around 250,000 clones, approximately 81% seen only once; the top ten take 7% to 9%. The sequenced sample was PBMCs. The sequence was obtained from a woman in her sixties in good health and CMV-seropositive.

This chain's CDR3 is CASSLGTSDSYEQYF. The CDR3 coding sequence is TGTGCCAGCAGCTTGGGGACTAGCGACTCCTACGAGCAGTACTTC. This chain connects TRBV5-4 to TRBJ2-7; 9 bases line up with TRBD2. Losses at the gene ends were 0 bases for V and 0 bases for J; bases not matched to a gene: 1. CDR1 and CDR2 (germline): SGHNT, YYREEE (reference sequence). The CDR3 sequence is 15 residues long.